This entry lists 26 T cell receptor beta chains sequenced from one sample in a study of T cells expressing NK-cell markers. TCRdb reworked the 5' RACE reads into one entry per CDR3 protein, no DNA. The sample table includes 150,000 to 200,000 distinct CDR3 sequences. Sequencing input: blood T cells: a sorted CD56 or NKG2C T cell subset, CD4+ or CD8+ T cells, or bulk PBMC T cells (not recorded which). Receptor source: a man between 18 and 69 years old in good health.

The chain uses TRBV5-1 and TRBJ1-2; no DNA is available, so the TRBD1 call from TCRdb remains unchecked. The CDR3 contains 15 residues. Germline lookup yields CDR1 SGHRS and CDR2 YFSETQ. CDR3 sequence: CASTQKHGTGYGYTF.

This rearrangement joins TRBV2 to TRBJ2-1; TCRdb picks TRBD1, but there is no DNA to check that call. The CDR3 covers 16 residues. CDR1 is SNHLY and CDR2 is FYNNEI in the germline V gene. The chain's CDR3 is CASNHLLGDNYNEQFF.

The V and J genes are TRBV5-1 and TRBJ2-3; TCRdb gives TRBD1 as the D gene, but with no DNA this cannot be confirmed. CDR3 length: 15 amino acids. Germline lookup yields CDR1 SGHRS and CDR2 YFSETQ. The CDR3: CASLGGGYHTDTQYF.

The J gene is TRBJ2-7, the V gene TRBV7-8; no DNA is available, so the TRBD1 call from TCRdb remains unchecked. In germline, CDR1 is SGHVS, CDR2 FQNEAQ. This CDR3 has 16 amino acids. This CDR3 reads CASSLQSSGRDYEQYF.

The V call is TRBV29-1, the J call TRBJ2-2; TCRdb picks TRBD1, but there is no DNA to check that call. Germline CDR1 SQVTM, CDR2 ANQGSEA. CDR3 size: 15 residues. This CDR3 is CSVDTGETNTGELFF.

This chain connects TRBV12-3 or TRBV12-4 to TRBJ2-2. The CDR3 loop spans 12 amino acids. The CDR3 loop is CASRRETGELFF.

This chain connects TRBV11-2 to TRBJ2-1; TCRdb's D gene call, TRBD2, goes unchecked for lack of DNA. The CDR3 length is 14 residues. From germline, CDR1 is SGHAT and CDR2 FQNNGV. The CDR3 reads CASMGLAGGGEQFF. Full variable domain (outside the CDR3, taken from reference TRBV11-2 and TRBJ2-1): EAGVAQSPRYKIIEKRQSVAFWCNPISGHATLYWYQQILGQGPKLLIQFQNNGVVDDSQLPKDRFSAERLKGVDSTLKIQPAKLEDSAVYLCASMGLAGGGEQFFGPGTRLTVL.

The J gene is TRBJ2-2, the V gene TRBV6-5; there is no DNA to check the TCRdb D call of TRBD2. This CDR3 has 16 amino acids. Germline-derived CDR1 and CDR2 are MNHEY and SVGAGI. Here the CDR3 reads CASSYLGGGATGELFF.

The chain joins TRBV11-2 to TRBJ2-2. The germline CDR1 and CDR2 sequences are SGHAT and FQNNGV. This CDR3 spans 14 amino acids. CDR3 region: CASSLGGEAGELFF. Filled out from reference TRBV11-2 and TRBJ2-2, the complete variable domain reads EAGVAQSPRYKIIEKRQSVAFWCNPISGHATLYWYQQILGQGPKLLIQFQNNGVVDDSQLPKDRFSAERLKGVDSTLKIQPAKLEDSAVYLCASSLGGEAGELFFGEGSRLTVL.

This chain connects TRBV11-3 to TRBJ1-2; TCRdb reports TRBD1, a call that lacks DNA to check it against. This CDR3 is built from 14 residues. Germline CDR1 and CDR2: SGHNT and YENEEA. The chain's CDR3 is CASRACPLRYGYTF. The full variable domain, in which reference TRBV11-3 and TRBJ1-2 provide the parts outside the CDR3, is EAGVVQSPRYKIIEKKQPVAFWCNPISGHNTLYWYLQNLGQGPELLIRYENEEAVDDSQLPKDRFSAERLKGVDSTLKIQPAELGDSAVYLCASRACPLRYGYTFGSGTRLTVV.

This sequence joins TRBV7-9 and TRBJ2-7; without DNA, the TCRdb call of TRBD1 cannot be checked. The CDR3 loop spans 17 amino acids. Germline CDR1 SEHNR, CDR2 FQNEAQ (reference sequence). CDR3 residues: CASSLSAPRVPGFEQYF.

The rearrangement joins TRBV5-8 to TRBJ1-5. The CDR3 sequence is 15 residues long. CDR1 and CDR2 (germline): SGHTS, YDEGEE. CDR3 in amino acids: CASSLAAGGSQPQHF.

The chain carries TRBV20-1 and TRBJ2-2; no DNA is available, so the TRBD1 call from TCRdb remains unchecked. The germline gives CDR1 DFQATT, CDR2 SNEGSKA (reference sequence). The length of the CDR3 is 16 residues. CDR3 residues: CSAKGTGGGRTGELFF.

The J gene is TRBJ2-1, the V gene TRBV5-6; TCRdb selects TRBD1, and the lack of DNA leaves this call unchecked. Germline-derived CDR1 and CDR2 are SGHDT and YYEEEE. The CDR3 loop spans 18 amino acids. The CDR3 reads CASSLEGTGQGISDEQFF.

CDR3 sequence reads: CASSLVTGSPTLTGELFF. This sequence joins TRBV7-6 and TRBJ2-2; the TCRdb D gene call, TRBD1, has no DNA to confirm it. This CDR3 contains 18 residues. Germline values: CDR1 SGHVS, CDR2 FNYEAQ.

This sequence joins TRBV9 and TRBJ2-5. The CDR3 length is 14 residues. Germline V lookup: CDR1 SGDLS, CDR2 YYNGEE. The CDR3 sequence is CASSVGGGWETQYF.

This CDR3 reads CASSSPIEGTTDTQYF. The chain has TRBV28 and TRBJ2-3; TCRdb calls TRBD1, which cannot be checked without DNA. Germline CDR1 reads MDHEN; CDR2 reads SYDVKM. The CDR3 runs to 16 residues. The full variable domain, its missing parts supplied by reference TRBV28 and TRBJ2-3, is DVKVTQSSRYLVKRTGEKVFLECVQDMDHENMFWYRQDPGLGLRLIYFSYDVKMKEKGDIPEGYSVSREKKERFSLILESASTNQTSMYLCASSSPIEGTTDTQYFGPGTRLTVL.

The V gene is TRBV18, the J gene TRBJ1-1; with no DNA, the TCRdb D assignment of TRBD1 cannot be verified. The CDR3 is 16 residues long. Looked up from germline, CDR1 is KGHSH and CDR2 is LQKENI. CDR3 sequence reads: CASSLRQGARDTEAFF.

The rearrangement joins TRBV12-3 or TRBV12-4 to TRBJ2-2; the D call of TRBD2 rests on TCRdb alone, since no DNA is present to check it. The CDR3 has 17 residues. This chain's CDR3 is CASSLARVRGDTGELFF.

V and J are TRBV2 and TRBJ2-7; TCRdb reports TRBD1, a call that lacks DNA to check it against. There are 16 residues in the CDR3. Germline assignment: CDR1 SNHLY and CDR2 FYNNEI. The CDR3 is CASSAPAGTGFHEQYF.

The rearrangement uses TRBV3-1 and TRBJ2-7; TCRdb's D call of TRBD1 is untestable without DNA. The CDR3 is made up of 15 amino acids. Looked up from germline, CDR1 is LGHDT and CDR2 is YNNKEL (reference sequence). The CDR3 reads CASSQETGNTYEQYF.

Here the CDR3 reads CATSRHGASDTQYF. The chain employs TRBV24-1 and TRBJ2-3; lacking DNA, the TRBD1 call made by TCRdb goes unchecked. The CDR3 loop spans 14 amino acids. Germline CDR1 reads KGHDR; CDR2 reads SFDVKD.

The chain couples TRBV20-1 to TRBJ2-3; TCRdb picks TRBD1, but there is no DNA to check that call. The length of the CDR3 is 18 residues. Germline CDR1 reads DFQATT; CDR2 reads SNEGSKA (reference sequence). CDR3 amino acids: CSARDFTGQGFVTDTQYF.

V gene TRBV19 combines with J gene TRBJ2-1. This CDR3 has 14 residues. The germline gives CDR1 LNHDA, CDR2 SQIVND (reference sequence). CDR3 in amino acids: CASSIDLHFNEQFF.

J is TRBJ1-2 and V is TRBV4-2. The V gene's germline CDR1 is LGHNA and CDR2 YNFKEQ. The CDR3 spans 14 residues. CDR3 in amino acids: CASSQDSEGDGYTF.

The rearrangement links TRBV28 to TRBJ2-7. The CDR3 has 13 residues. Per germline, CDR1 MDHEN and CDR2 SYDVKM. The CDR3 loop is CASRSGLGDEQYF.